Each of the 31 T cell receptor beta chains below was sequenced from the same sample in a study of blood T cell repertoires in COVID-19. Measured with immunoSEQ multiplex PCR; TCRdb has only the in-frame clones, and not every one. The sample lists 200,000 to 250,000 clones; about 85% were seen once. Sequencing was carried out using peripheral blood. These receptors came from an older woman who had recovered from COVID-19.

CDR3 in amino acids: CASSLRTGVDYGYTF. As DNA, the CDR3 is TGCGCCAGCAGCCTCCGGACAGGGGTGGACTATGGCTACACCTTC. The chain has TRBV4-3 and TRBJ1-2, with 9 positions matching TRBD1. V lost 4 bases and J lost 3; bases outside the gene matches: 6. Germline V gives CDR1 LGHNA, CDR2 YSLEER. The CDR3 length is 15 residues.

The chain links TRBV5-6 to TRBJ1-2; the D is unclear. The CDR3 consists of 14 residues. Trimming shortened V by 1 base and J by 0 bases, and 7 bases separated the two germline ends. Per germline, CDR1 SGHDT and CDR2 YYEEEE. In nucleotides, the CDR3 is TGTGCCAGCAGCTTGCCGGGAGCTAACTATGGCTACACCTTC. It translates to CASSLPGANYGYTF.

V gene TRBV6-6 combines with J gene TRBJ1-3; TRBD1 aligns across 7 bases. The CDR3 is 15 amino acids. The trim removed 4 bases at V and 0 bases at J, leaving 3 bases unmatched. Germline V gene lookup returns CDR1 MNHNY and CDR2 SVGAGI (reference sequence). The CDR3 nucleotides are TGTGCCAGCAGTTTTGACAGGGCCTCTGGAAACACCATATATTTT. Amino acids: CASSFDRASGNTIYF.

This chain uses TRBV19 with TRBJ1-2; weak D call: TRBD1 (5 bases). Germline CDR1 and CDR2: LNHDA and SQIVND (reference sequence). The CDR3 extends over 13 amino acids. Trimming cost V 5 bases and J 4 bases, with 11 bases left between them. CDR3 in DNA: TGTGCCAGTAGTGACCACAGGATCTATGGCTACACCTTC. Amino acids: CASSDHRIYGYTF.

The chain links TRBV5-4 to TRBJ1-1, with 10 positions matching TRBD1. The ends lost 3 bases at V and 3 bases at J; junction bases unmatched: 5. Germline V gene lookup returns CDR1 SGHNT and CDR2 YYREEE (reference sequence). This CDR3 is built from 15 residues. The CDR3 coding sequence is TGTGCCAGCAGCTCAAGGACAGGGGGGGACACTGAAGCTTTCTTT. It specifies CASSSRTGGDTEAFF.

The chain has TRBV5-4 and TRBJ1-6; 8 bases line up with TRBD1. The CDR3 is made up of 15 amino acids. V shed 3 bases and J 5 bases; nucleotides not matched to a gene: 4. Per the germline V gene, CDR1 is SGHNT and CDR2 is YYREEE (reference sequence). The CDR3 protein is CASSWRTGNNSPLHF. As DNA, the CDR3 is TGTGCCAGCAGCTGGAGGACAGGGAATAATTCACCCCTCCACTTT.

V gene TRBV4-3 combines with J gene TRBJ2-3, with 13 positions matching TRBD2. The J segment lost 5 bases and the V segment lost 9 bases, leaving 11 bases of the junction unmatched. The germline V gene encodes CDR1 LGHNA and CDR2 YSLEER. This CDR3 has 16 residues. This CDR3 is CASSPTGLAGEDTQYF. The CDR3 DNA sequence: TGCGCCAGTTCTCCAACCGGACTAGCGGGAGAAGATACGCAGTATTTT.

This sequence joins TRBV6-6 and TRBJ2-7, with D possibly matching TRBD1 (6 bases). Germline V lookup: CDR1 MNHNY, CDR2 SVGAGI (reference sequence). Trimming left V 5 bases short and J 7 bases short, with 21 bases between. The CDR3 has 15 amino acids. For the CDR3, the DNA is TGTGCCAGCAGTAGCCTTCAGGGGTTTAGTCTGGAGCAGTACTTC. Translated: CASSSLQGFSLEQYF.

V gene TRBV19 combines with J gene TRBJ1-6; TRBD1 aligns across 8 bases. J was trimmed by 0 bases and V by 5 bases; bases with no gene match: 6. Germline CDR1 and CDR2: LNHDA and SQIVND (reference sequence). There are 17 residues in the CDR3. As DNA, the CDR3 is TGTGCCAGTAGTTTATGGGACAGGCCCTCCTATAATTCACCCCTCCACTTT. Amino acid sequence: CASSLWDRPSYNSPLHF.

This rearrangement joins TRBV4-1 to TRBJ2-3, with TRBD2 matching over 9 bases. Looked up from germline, CDR1 is MGHRA and CDR2 is YSYEKL. The CDR3 totals 16 residues. Trimming at V came to 5 bases and at J to 3 bases, leaving 9 bases not matched to a gene. The CDR3 DNA is TGCGCCAGCAGCGCGACCATAGCGGGGGCTACAGATACGCAGTATTTT. It encodes CASSATIAGATDTQYF.

The gene calls are TRBV7-9 and TRBJ1-1; perhaps TRBD1 as D (6 bases). This CDR3 is 15 amino acids long. The germline CDR1 and CDR2 sequences are SEHNR and FQNEAQ (reference sequence). Trimming pared 4 bases from V and 4 bases from J, leaving 16 bases between. The CDR3 loop is CASSSPGGAGTEAFF. In nucleotides, the CDR3 is TGTGCCAGCAGCTCGCCGGGGGGCGCGGGCACTGAAGCTTTCTTT.

J is TRBJ1-2 and V is TRBV14; maybe TRBD1 (5 bases). From germline, CDR1 is SGHDN and CDR2 FVKESK. V was pared by 1 base and J by 0 bases, with 12 bases between. This CDR3 is built from 16 residues. CDR3 nucleotide sequence: TGTGCCAGCAGCCAAGGGCAGGGAATCGCTAACTATGGCTACACCTTC. Residues: CASSQGQGIANYGYTF.

CDR3 coding DNA: TGTGCCAGCAGTCACTCAACAGGGCCCGACCAACATAACACCATATATTTT. Its protein is CASSHSTGPDQHNTIYF. The chain uses TRBV2 and TRBJ1-3, with D possibly TRBD1 on 6 matching bases. Germline CDR1 SNHLY, CDR2 FYNNEI. This CDR3 comprises 17 residues. V lost 5 bases and J 7 bases, leaving 24 bases between the germline ends.

The V gene is TRBV11-1, the J gene TRBJ1-2; 7 positions agree with TRBD1. CDR3 size: 15 residues. The V segment lost 5 bases and the J segment 9 bases; nucleotides outside the gene matches: 15. The germline V gene encodes CDR1 SGHAT and CDR2 FQDESV (reference sequence). CDR3 coding DNA: TGTGCCAGCAGCCGTCGGGACAGACAACTTATGAGCTACACCTTC. Its protein is CASSRRDRQLMSYTF. The complete variable domain, with remaining parts taken from reference TRBV11-1 and TRBJ1-2, reads EAEVAQSPRYKITEKSQAVAFWCDPISGHATLYWYRQILGQGPELLVQFQDESVVDDSQLPKDRFSAERLKGVDSTLKIQPAELGDSAMYLCASSRRDRQLMSYTFGSGTRLTVV.

The DNA for the CDR3 is TGTGCCACCAGATTGCGAGAGACCCAGTACTTC. Translating it yields CATRLRETQYF. The rearrangement joins TRBV15 to TRBJ2-5; the D is unclear. Trimming cost V 6 bases and J 4 bases, with 6 bases left between them. CDR1 is LNHNV and CDR2 is YYDKDF in the germline V gene (reference sequence). The CDR3 runs to 11 residues.

V gene TRBV11-2 combines with J gene TRBJ1-3; no clear D. The CDR3 loop spans 14 amino acids. V was shortened by 4 bases and J by 7 bases, with 14 bases between the two germline ends. Germline V gene sequence: CDR1 SGHAT, CDR2 FQNNGV. The CDR3 loop reads CASSSFLFRNTIYF. DNA of the CDR3: TGTGCCAGCAGCTCATTCCTATTCCGGAACACCATATATTTT.

The rearrangement joins TRBV7-6 to TRBJ1-2; 10 positions match TRBD1. CDR3 length: 15 residues. From germline, CDR1 is SGHVS and CDR2 FNYEAQ. After removal of 5 bases from V and 4 bases from J, the junction contained 7 bases not matched to a gene. The CDR3 sequence is CASSNRDRGPYGYTF. The CDR3 DNA reads as TGTGCCAGCAGCAACCGGGACAGGGGCCCCTATGGCTACACCTTC.

The chain's CDR3 is CASSSSTDTQYF. CDR3 nucleotides: TGTGCCAGCAGCTCAAGCACAGATACGCAGTATTTT. V gene TRBV7-2 combines with J gene TRBJ2-3; D ambiguous. In germline, CDR1 is SGHTA, CDR2 FQGNSA. The CDR3 has 12 amino acids. The V and J ends lost 4 bases and 0 bases respectively, with 2 bases between them.

The genes are TRBV9 and TRBJ2-5, with 11 bases fitting TRBD2. In germline, CDR1 is SGDLS, CDR2 YYNGEE. The ends lost 2 bases at V and 2 bases at J; junction bases unmatched: 8. This CDR3 is built from 17 residues. The CDR3, as DNA: TGTGCCAGCAGCGTTAGCGGGGGGGCCTCTGCGCAAGAGACCCAGTACTTC. As protein: CASSVSGGASAQETQYF.

V usage is TRBV27 and J usage is TRBJ1-2, with D unclear. V was trimmed by 2 bases and J by 2 bases, leaving 9 bases between them. Germline V gives CDR1 MNHEY, CDR2 SMNVEV (reference sequence). The CDR3 length is 14 residues. The CDR3 loop reads CASSLKGENYGYTF. For the CDR3, the DNA is TGTGCCAGCAGTTTAAAGGGAGAAAACTATGGCTACACCTTC.

The chain recombines TRBV5-1 with TRBJ1-3, with 7 bases fitting TRBD1. Germline-derived CDR1 and CDR2 are SGHRS and YFSETQ. The CDR3 consists of 14 residues. V shed 4 bases and J 0 bases; nucleotides not matched to a gene: 1. The CDR3 spells CASSRDSSGNTIYF. The CDR3, as DNA: TGCGCCAGCAGCCGGGACAGCTCTGGAAACACCATATATTTT.

The chain uses TRBV5-4 and TRBJ2-1; the D gene is possibly TRBD2 (6 bases). V dropped 4 bases and J dropped 0 bases, with 11 bases sitting between them. The CDR3 totals 15 residues. Germline loops: CDR1 SGHNT, CDR2 YYREEE (reference sequence). The CDR3 nucleotides read TGTGCCAGCAGCCCCCGGGAGAGCTCCTACAATGAGCAGTTCTTC. Amino acid sequence: CASSPRESSYNEQFF.

This chain links TRBV7-8 with TRBJ2-7; 15 bases map to TRBD2. The V gene end was trimmed by 1 base and the J gene end by 2 bases; junction bases not matched to a gene: 0. The germline CDR1 and CDR2 sequences are SGHVS and FQNEAQ. The CDR3 is 16 residues long. CDR3 sequence (DNA): TGTGCCAGCAGCTTAGGGACTAGCGGGGGGGCCTACGAGCAGTACTTC. Protein product: CASSLGTSGGAYEQYF.

The chain joins TRBV6-6 to TRBJ1-1; D is unresolved. The CDR3 runs to 12 residues. V was trimmed by 0 bases and J by 7 bases, leaving 6 bases between them. Germline V gene data show CDR1 as MNHNY and CDR2 as SVGAGI (reference sequence). The CDR3 reads CASSYSRSEAFF. DNA of the CDR3: TGTGCCAGCAGTTACTCGAGGAGTGAAGCTTTCTTT.

This chain links TRBV6-5 with TRBJ2-3, with 8 bases aligning to TRBD1. V shed 8 bases, J shed 4 bases, and the junction held 5 bases outside the gene matches. CDR1 and CDR2 from the germline V gene are MNHEY and SVGAGI. The CDR3 is 13 amino acids. The CDR3, as DNA: TGTGCCAGCCTGACAGGGGTGGCAGATACGCAGTATTTT. Protein product: CASLTGVADTQYF.

This chain connects TRBV3-1 (or the pseudogene TRBV3-2) to TRBJ1-5; D call uncertain. Germline CDR1 reads LGHDT; CDR2 reads YNNKEL (reference sequence). The CDR3 sequence is 13 residues long. V was shortened by 0 bases and J by 5 bases, with 5 bases between the two germline ends. CDR3 amino acids: CASSQDRDQPQHF. DNA for the CDR3: TGTGCCAGCAGCCAAGATCGCGATCAGCCCCAGCATTTT.

This chain joins TRBV29-1 and TRBJ2-1; no clear D. Germline CDR1 SQVTM, CDR2 ANQGSEA. The CDR3 contains 11 residues. The DNA for the CDR3 is TGCACAGGAATCGCCTACAATGAGCAGTTCTTC. Translated, it gives CTGIAYNEQFF.

V and J are TRBV7-9 and TRBJ2-1; 14 positions agree with TRBD2. The V gene end was trimmed by 1 base and the J gene end by 6 bases; junction bases not matched to a gene: 2. The CDR3 is 16 residues long. From germline, CDR1 is SEHNR and CDR2 FQNEAQ (reference sequence). The CDR3 is CASSLGLAGGINEQFF. The CDR3 region has the DNA TGTGCCAGCAGCTTAGGACTAGCGGGGGGGATCAATGAGCAGTTCTTC. The full variable domain, its missing parts supplied by reference TRBV7-9 and TRBJ2-1, is DTGVSQNPRHKITKRGQNVTFRCDPISEHNRLYWYRQTLGQGPEFLTYFQNEAQLEKSRLLSDRFSAERPKGSFSTLEIQRTEQGDSAMYLCASSLGLAGGINEQFFGPGTRLTVL.

The chain carries TRBV10-3 and TRBJ1-1; maybe TRBD1 (6 bases). Germline V CDR1 and CDR2: ENHRY, SYGVKD. Trimming left V 2 bases short and J 1 base short, with 14 bases between. CDR3 length: 16 amino acids. The DNA of the CDR3 is TGTGCCATCAGTGAGAGGTGGGGGCAGGGGAACACTGAAGCTTTCTTT. It specifies CAISERWGQGNTEAFF.

V gene TRBV27 combines with J gene TRBJ1-4, with a weak D call TRBD1 (6 bases). The germline V gene has CDR1 MNHEY and CDR2 SMNVEV (reference sequence). The CDR3 consists of 13 residues. Trimming stripped 6 bases from V and 8 bases from J, with 13 bases between. The CDR3 coding sequence is TGTGCCAGCAGCCGGGTCCAGGGGGAAAAACTGTTTTTT. It translates to CASSRVQGEKLFF.

V usage is TRBV18 and J usage is TRBJ1-4; TRBD1 agrees at 9 bases. Unmatched junction bases numbered 5, after V lost 5 bases and J lost 7 bases. Germline CDR1 is KGHSH and CDR2 is LQKENI. This CDR3 is 14 amino acids long. The CDR3 protein is CASSAQGAGEKLFF. The DNA of the CDR3 is TGTGCCAGCTCAGCACAGGGGGCTGGTGAAAAACTGTTTTTT.